This is a list of T cell receptor beta chains from one sample in a study of vaccination and CD4 T cells after COVID-19. These receptors lack a known antigen. One entry per CDR3 protein results from TCRdb running MiXCR on the PCR reads. Of about 25,000 distinct CDR3 sequences detected, more than 40% appear once; the ten largest clones hold approximately 6.1%. Material for sequencing was CD4+ T cells from blood, cultured in vitro. These TCRs come from a human donor who had recovered from COVID-19. CDR3s include the opening cysteine and the closing phenylalanine or tryptophan.

j_call v_call cdr3_aa
TRBJ2-3 TRBV7-9 CASSLGVGGRITDTQYF
TRBJ2-5 TRBV7-9 CASSRGGETQYF
TRBJ2-1 TRBV21-1 CASSSHRGAEQFF
TRBJ2-6 TRBV24-1 CATSAQDLNVLTF
TRBJ1-5 TRBV6-2/TRBV6-3 CASSYSRGNGYQPQHF
TRBJ1-1 TRBV20-1 CSARPIGDRGWAEAFF
TRBJ1-3 TRBV10-2 CASRTTGGGNTIYF
TRBJ2-7 TRBV6-1 CASKRDQTSAGEQYF
TRBJ1-4 TRBV28 CASTRRDEKLFF
TRBJ1-5 TRBV20-1 CSARDQVFNQPQHF
TRBJ1-1 TRBV25-1 CASSHGRMQAFF
TRBJ1-2 TRBV20-1 CSASFWGKSSNYGYTF
TRBJ2-7 TRBV15 CATSSWTDLSYEQYF
TRBJ2-3 TRBV2 CASSYSTHTQYF
TRBJ1-1 TRBV19 CASSTLTGVGTEAFF
TRBJ1-3 TRBV6-1 CASSELENTIYF
TRBJ1-6 TRBV5-6 CASSSGGAHNSPLHF
TRBJ2-7 TRBV28 CASSPLASGSVSYEQYF
TRBJ1-2 TRBV5-4 CASSLGGTGRSYTF
TRBJ1-1 TRBV7-9 CASRAGQGNTEAFF